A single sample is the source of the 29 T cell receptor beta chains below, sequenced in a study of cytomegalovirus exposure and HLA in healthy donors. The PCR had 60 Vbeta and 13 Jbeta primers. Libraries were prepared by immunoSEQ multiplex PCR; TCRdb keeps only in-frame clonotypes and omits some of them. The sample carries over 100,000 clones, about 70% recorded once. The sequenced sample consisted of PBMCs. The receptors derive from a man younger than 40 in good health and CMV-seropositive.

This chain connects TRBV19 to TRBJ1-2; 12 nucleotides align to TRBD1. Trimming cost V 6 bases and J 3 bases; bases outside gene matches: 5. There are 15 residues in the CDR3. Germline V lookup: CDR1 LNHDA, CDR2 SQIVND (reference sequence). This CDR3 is CASSLGTGGYYGYTF. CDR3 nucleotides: TGTGCCAGTAGCCTCGGGACAGGGGGCTACTATGGCTACACCTTC.

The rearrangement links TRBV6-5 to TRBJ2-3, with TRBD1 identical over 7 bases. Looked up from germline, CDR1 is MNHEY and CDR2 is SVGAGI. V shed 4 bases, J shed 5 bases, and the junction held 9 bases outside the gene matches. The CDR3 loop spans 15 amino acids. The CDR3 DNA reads TGTGCCAGCAGTTCCTCGGACAGGTTAGGAGATACGCAGTATTTT. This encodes CASSSSDRLGDTQYF.

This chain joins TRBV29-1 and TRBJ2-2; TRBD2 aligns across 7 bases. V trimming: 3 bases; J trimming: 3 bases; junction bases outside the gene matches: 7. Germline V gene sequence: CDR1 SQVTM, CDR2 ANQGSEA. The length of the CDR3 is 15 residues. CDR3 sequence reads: CSVDGAGRDTGELFF. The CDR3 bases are TGCAGCGTTGACGGGGCAGGGAGGGACACCGGGGAGCTGTTTTTT.

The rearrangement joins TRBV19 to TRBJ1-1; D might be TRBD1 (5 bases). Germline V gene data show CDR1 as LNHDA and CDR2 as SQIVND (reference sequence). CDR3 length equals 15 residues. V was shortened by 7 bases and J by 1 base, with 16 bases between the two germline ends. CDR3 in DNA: TGTGCCAGTACCCCGGCGAATCAGGGGAACACTGAAGCTTTCTTT. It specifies CASTPANQGNTEAFF.

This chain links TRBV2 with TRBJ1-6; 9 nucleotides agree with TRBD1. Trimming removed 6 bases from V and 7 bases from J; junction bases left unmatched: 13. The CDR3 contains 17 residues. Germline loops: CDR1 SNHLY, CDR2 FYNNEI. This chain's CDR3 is CASSVDQVQGANSPLHF. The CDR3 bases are TGTGCCAGCAGCGTCGATCAAGTACAGGGGGCCAATTCACCCCTCCACTTT.

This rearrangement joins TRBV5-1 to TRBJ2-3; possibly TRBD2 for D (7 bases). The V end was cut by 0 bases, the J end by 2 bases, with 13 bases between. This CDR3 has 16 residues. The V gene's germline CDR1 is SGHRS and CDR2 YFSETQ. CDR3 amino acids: CASSLGGGALTDTQYF. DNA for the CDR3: TGCGCCAGCAGCTTGGGTGGGGGGGCCCTCACAGATACGCAGTATTTT.

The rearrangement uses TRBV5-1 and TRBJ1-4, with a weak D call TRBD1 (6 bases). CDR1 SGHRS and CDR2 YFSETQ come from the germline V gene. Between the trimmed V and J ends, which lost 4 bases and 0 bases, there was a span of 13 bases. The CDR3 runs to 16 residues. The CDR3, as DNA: TGCGCCAGCAGCCTGAACACAGGGCCAACTAATGAAAAACTGTTTTTT. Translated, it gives CASSLNTGPTNEKLFF. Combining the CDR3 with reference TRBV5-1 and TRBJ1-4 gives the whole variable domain KAGVTQTPRYLIKTRGQQVTLSCSPISGHRSVSWYQQTPGQGLQFLFEYFSETQRNKGNFPGRFSGRQFSNSRSEMNVSTLELGDSALYLCASSLNTGPTNEKLFFGSGTQLSVL.

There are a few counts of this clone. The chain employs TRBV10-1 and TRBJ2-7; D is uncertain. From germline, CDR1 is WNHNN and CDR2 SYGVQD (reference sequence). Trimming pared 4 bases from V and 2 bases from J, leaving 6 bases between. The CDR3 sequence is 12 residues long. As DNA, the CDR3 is TGCGCCAGCAGTGCCACACCCTACGAGCAGTACTTC. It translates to CASSATPYEQYF.

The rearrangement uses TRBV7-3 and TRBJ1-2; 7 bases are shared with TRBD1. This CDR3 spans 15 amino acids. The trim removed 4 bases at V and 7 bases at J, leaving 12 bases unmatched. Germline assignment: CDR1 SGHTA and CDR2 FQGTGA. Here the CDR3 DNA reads TGTGCCAGCAGCTCGACAGGGATCAGAGGGGCTGGCTACACCTTC. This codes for CASSSTGIRGAGYTF.

The CDR3 reads CASSFRTEAFF. The CDR3 DNA sequence: TGTGCCAGCAGTTTCAGGACTGAAGCTTTCTTT. The chain couples TRBV28 to TRBJ1-1; D is undetermined. The CDR3 has 11 amino acids. The germline V gene encodes CDR1 MDHEN and CDR2 SYDVKM. The V and J ends lost 3 bases and 5 bases respectively, with 4 bases between them.

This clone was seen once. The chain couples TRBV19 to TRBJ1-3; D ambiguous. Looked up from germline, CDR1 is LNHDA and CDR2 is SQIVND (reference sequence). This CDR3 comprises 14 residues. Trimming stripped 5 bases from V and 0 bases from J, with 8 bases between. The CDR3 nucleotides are TGTGCCAGTAGTCCAAACAGCTCTGGAAACACCATATATTTT. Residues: CASSPNSSGNTIYF.

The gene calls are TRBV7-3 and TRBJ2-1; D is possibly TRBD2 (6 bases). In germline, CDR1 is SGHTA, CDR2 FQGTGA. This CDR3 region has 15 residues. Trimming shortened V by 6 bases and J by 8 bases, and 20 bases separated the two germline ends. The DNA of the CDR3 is TGTGCCAGCAGTACGACGGGAGTTTATTCGGATGAGCAGTTCTTC. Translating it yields CASSTTGVYSDEQFF.

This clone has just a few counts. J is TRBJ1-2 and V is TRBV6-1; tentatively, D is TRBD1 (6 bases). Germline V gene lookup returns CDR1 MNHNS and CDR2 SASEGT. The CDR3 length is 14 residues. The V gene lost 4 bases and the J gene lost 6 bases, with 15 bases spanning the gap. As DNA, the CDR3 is TGTGCCAGCAGTGTTCCACAGGGAATCCATGGCTACACCTTC. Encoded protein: CASSVPQGIHGYTF.

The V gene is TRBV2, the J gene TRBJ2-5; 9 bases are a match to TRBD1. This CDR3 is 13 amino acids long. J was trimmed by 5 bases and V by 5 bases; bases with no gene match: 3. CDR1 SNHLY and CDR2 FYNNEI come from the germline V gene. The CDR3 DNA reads TGTGCCAGCAGTACTGGACAGGGGGAGACCCAGTACTTC. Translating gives CASSTGQGETQYF.

The CDR3 region has the DNA TGTGCCAGCAGCTCCGGACAGGAGAAAGGAAACACTGAAGCTTTCTTT. Encoded protein: CASSSGQEKGNTEAFF. The chain has TRBV13 and TRBJ1-1; 7 nucleotides align to TRBD1. CDR1 PRHDT and CDR2 FYEKMQ come from the germline V gene (reference sequence). J was trimmed by 2 bases and V by 4 bases; bases with no gene match: 10. This CDR3 is built from 16 residues.

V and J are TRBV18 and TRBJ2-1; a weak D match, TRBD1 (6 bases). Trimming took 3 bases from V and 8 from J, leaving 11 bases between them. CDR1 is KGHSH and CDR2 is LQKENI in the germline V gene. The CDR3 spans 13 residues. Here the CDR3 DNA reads TGTGCCAGCTCACCTGGACAGCGTGATGAGCAGTTCTTC. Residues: CASSPGQRDEQFF.

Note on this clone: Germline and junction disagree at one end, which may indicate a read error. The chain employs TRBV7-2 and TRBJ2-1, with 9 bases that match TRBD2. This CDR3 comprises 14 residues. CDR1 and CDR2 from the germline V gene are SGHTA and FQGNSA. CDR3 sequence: CASSFSYSGGRMIF. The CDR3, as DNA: TGTGCCAGCAGCTTTTCCTACAGCGGGGGGCGAATGATCTTC.

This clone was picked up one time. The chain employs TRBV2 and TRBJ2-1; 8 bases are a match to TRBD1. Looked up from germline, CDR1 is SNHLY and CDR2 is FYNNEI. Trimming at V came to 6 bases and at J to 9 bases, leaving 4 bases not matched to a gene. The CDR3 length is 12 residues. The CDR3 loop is CASSRGQGEQFF. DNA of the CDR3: TGTGCCAGCAGCCGAGGACAGGGTGAGCAGTTCTTC.

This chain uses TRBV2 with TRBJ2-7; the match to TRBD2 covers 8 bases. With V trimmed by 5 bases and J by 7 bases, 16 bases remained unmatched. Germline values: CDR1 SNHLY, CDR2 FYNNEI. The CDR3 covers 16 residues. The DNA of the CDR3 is TGTGCCAGCAGTCGACCCACCGGGGGGGGAAGCTCTGAGCAGTACTTC. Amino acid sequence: CASSRPTGGGSSEQYF.

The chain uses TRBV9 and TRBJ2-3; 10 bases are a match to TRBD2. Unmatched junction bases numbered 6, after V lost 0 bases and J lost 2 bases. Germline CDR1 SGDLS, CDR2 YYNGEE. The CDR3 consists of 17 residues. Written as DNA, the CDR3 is TGTGCCAGCAGCGTAGAAACTAGCGGGGTCCTCACAGATACGCAGTATTTT. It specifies CASSVETSGVLTDTQYF.

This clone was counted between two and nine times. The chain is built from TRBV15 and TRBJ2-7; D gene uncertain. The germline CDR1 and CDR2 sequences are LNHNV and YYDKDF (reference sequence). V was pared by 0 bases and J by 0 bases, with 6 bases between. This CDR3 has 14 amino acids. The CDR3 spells CATSREGLSYEQYF. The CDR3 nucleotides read TGTGCCACCAGCAGAGAGGGCCTCTCCTACGAGCAGTACTTC.

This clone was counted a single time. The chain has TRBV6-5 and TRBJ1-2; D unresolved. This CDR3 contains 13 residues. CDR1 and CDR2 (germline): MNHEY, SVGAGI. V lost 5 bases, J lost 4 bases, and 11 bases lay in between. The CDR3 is CASSPQYSYGYTF. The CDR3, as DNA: TGTGCCAGCAGTCCCCAGTATTCCTATGGCTACACCTTC.

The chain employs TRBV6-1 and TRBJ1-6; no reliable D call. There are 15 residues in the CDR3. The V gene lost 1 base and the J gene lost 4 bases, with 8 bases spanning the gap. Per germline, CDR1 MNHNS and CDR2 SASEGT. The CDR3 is CASSEGYQYNSPLHF. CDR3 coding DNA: TGTGCCAGCAGTGAAGGGTACCAGTATAATTCACCCCTCCACTTT.

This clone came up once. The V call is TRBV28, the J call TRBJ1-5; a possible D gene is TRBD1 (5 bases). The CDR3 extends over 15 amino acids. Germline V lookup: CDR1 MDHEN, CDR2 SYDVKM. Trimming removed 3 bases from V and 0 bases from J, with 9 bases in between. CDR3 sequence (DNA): TGTGCCAGCAGTTTTGGGGGGTATAGCAATCAGCCCCAGCATTTT. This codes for CASSFGGYSNQPQHF.

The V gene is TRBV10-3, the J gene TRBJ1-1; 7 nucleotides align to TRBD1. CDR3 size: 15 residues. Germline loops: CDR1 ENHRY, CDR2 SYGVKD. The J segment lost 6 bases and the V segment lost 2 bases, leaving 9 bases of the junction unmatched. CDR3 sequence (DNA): TGTGCCATCAGTGAGCCTGGACAGGATACTTCTGAAGCTTTCTTT. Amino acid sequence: CAISEPGQDTSEAFF.

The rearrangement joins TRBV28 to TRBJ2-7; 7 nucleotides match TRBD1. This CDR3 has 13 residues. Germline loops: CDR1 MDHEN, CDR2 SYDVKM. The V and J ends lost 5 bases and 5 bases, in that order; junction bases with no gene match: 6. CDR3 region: CASSHTGAHEQYV. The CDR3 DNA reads TGTGCCAGCAGTCACACAGGGGCCCACGAGCAGTACGTC.

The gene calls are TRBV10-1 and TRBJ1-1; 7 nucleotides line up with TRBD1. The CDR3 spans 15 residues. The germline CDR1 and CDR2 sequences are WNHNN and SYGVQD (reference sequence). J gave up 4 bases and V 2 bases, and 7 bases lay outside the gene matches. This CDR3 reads CASSERTGVTTEAFF. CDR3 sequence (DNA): TGCGCCAGCAGTGAGAGGACAGGAGTGACCACTGAAGCTTTCTTT.

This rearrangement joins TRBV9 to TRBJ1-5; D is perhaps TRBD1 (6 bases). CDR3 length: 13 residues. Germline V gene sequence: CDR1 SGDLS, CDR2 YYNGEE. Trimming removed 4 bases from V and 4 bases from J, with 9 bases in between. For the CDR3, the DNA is TGTGCCAGCAGCCTGGACAGTAATCAGCCCCAGCATTTT. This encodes CASSLDSNQPQHF.

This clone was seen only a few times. The CDR3, as DNA: TGTGCCAGCAGTGATCCTAACACTGAAGCTTTCTTT. It translates to CASSDPNTEAFF. V gene TRBV6-1 combines with J gene TRBJ1-1, with D unresolved. V lost 3 bases and J lost 2, with 4 bases in between. Germline CDR1 reads MNHNS; CDR2 reads SASEGT. CDR3 length equals 12 residues.